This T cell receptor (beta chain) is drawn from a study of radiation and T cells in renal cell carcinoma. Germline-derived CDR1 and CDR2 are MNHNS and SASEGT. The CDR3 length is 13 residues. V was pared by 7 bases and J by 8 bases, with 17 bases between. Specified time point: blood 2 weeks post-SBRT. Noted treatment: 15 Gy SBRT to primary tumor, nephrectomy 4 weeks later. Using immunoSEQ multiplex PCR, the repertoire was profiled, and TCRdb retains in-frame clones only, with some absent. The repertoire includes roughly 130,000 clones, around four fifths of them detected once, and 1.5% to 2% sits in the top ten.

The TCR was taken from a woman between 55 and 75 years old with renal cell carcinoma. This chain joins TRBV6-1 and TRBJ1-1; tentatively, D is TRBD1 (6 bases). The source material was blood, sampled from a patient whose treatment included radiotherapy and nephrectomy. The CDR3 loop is CASTLLGGGEAFF. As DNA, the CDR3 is TGTGCCAGCACCCTCCTAGGGGGGGGAGAAGCTTTCTTT.